This TCR beta chain was identified during a study of CD8 T cells in Susac syndrome. On the study more broadly: About 6 sequenced Susac syndrome patients had clinically active disease, while about 8 were in remission.

The CDR3 loop spans 16 amino acids. J was trimmed by 10 bases and V by 1 base; bases with no gene match: 12. The germline gives CDR1 MDHEN, CDR2 SYDVKM. Whole-study findings and limits: The TCR sequencing and HLA analysis in the study involved a relatively small number of individuals, as the study acknowledged.

Roughly 0.45 to 1 ug RNA was reverse transcribed with random hexamers. Amplification of the TCR beta CDR3 was carried out by immunoSEQ multiplex PCR, which spanned a total of 54 Vbeta and 13 Jbeta segments. TCRdb used MiXCR to reprocess the immunoSEQ multiplex PCR reads, holding one entry per CDR3 protein. The table lists around 170,000 distinct CDR3 sequences, 95% to 97% of them singletons. On this clonotype itself: What it binds is unknown.

The sequencing input was CD4+ T cells from PBMCs. The chain joins TRBV28 to TRBJ1-5; 8 bases fit TRBD1. This receptor was taken from a human donor with Susac syndrome. CDR3 bases: TGTGCCAGCAGTTTATATGCCGGGACAGGTGCGTCTCCCCAGCATTTT. As protein: CASSLYAGTGASPQHF. The variable domain in full, with the rest retrieved from reference TRBV28 and TRBJ1-5, is DVKVTQSSRYLVKRTGEKVFLECVQDMDHENMFWYRQDPGLGLRLIYFSYDVKMKEKGDIPEGYSVSREKKERFSLILESASTNQTSMYLCASSLYAGTGASPQHFGDGTRLSIL.